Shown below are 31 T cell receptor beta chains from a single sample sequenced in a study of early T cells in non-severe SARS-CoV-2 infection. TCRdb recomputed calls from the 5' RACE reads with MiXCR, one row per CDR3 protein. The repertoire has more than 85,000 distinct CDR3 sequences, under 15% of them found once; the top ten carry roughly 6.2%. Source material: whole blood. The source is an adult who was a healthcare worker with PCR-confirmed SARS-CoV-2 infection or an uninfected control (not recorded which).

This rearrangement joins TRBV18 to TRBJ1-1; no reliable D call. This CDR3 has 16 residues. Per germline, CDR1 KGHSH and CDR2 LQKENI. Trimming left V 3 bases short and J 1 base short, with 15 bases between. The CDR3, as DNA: TGTGCCAGCTCACCTACCCGAGGAGGCGAGAACACTGAAGCTTTCTTT. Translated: CASSPTRGGENTEAFF.

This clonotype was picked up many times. CDR3 bases: TGTGCCAGCAGGGCTCCAGGGGGAGGGGGCACAGATACGCAGTATTTT. The encoded protein is CASRAPGGGGTDTQYF. The chain combines TRBV7-2 with TRBJ2-3; D may correspond to TRBD1 or TRBD2 (7 bases each). From germline, CDR1 is SGHTA and CDR2 FQGNSA. V gave up 6 bases and J gave up 1 base, with 17 bases separating them. The CDR3 runs 16 residues. Drawing the rest from reference TRBV7-2 and TRBJ2-3, the complete variable domain is GAGVSQSPSNKVTEKGKDVELRCDPISGHTALYWYRQSLGQGLEFLIYFQGNSAPDKSGLPSDRFSAERTGGSVSTLTIQRTQQEDSAVYLCASRAPGGGGTDTQYFGPGTRLTVL.

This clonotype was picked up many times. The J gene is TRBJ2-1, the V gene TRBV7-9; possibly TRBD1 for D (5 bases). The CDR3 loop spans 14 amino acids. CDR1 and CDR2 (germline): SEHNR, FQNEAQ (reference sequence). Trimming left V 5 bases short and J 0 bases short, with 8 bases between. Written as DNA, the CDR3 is TGTGCCAGCAGCCCCCAGGGCTCCTACAATGAGCAGTTCTTC. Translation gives CASSPQGSYNEQFF.

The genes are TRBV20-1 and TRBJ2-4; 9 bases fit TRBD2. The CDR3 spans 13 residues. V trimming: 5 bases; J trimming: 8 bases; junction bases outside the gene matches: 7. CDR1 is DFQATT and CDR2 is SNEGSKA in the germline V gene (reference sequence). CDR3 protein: CSAQGPSGDIQYF. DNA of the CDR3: TGCAGTGCTCAAGGGCCTAGCGGGGACATTCAGTACTTC.

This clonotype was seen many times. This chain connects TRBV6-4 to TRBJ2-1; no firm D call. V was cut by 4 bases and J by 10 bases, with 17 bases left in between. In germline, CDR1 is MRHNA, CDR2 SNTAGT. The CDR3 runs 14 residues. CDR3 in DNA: TGTGCCAGCAGTGCCGACGCTTCTTCCTCGGAGCAGTTCTTC. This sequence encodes CASSADASSSEQFF.

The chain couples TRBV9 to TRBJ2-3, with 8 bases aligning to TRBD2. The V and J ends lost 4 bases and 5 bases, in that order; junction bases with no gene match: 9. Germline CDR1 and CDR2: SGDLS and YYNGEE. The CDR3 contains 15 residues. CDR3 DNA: TGTGCCAGCAGCCCCGGGAGGGCCTTGGAAGATACGCAGTATTTT. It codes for CASSPGRALEDTQYF.

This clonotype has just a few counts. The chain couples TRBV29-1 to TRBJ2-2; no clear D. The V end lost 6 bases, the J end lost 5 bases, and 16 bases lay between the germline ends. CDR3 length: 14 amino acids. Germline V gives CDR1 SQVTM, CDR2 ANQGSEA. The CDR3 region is CSVRVDRRTGELFF. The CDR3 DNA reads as TGCAGCGTGAGAGTGGACCGGCGGACCGGGGAGCTGTTTTTT.

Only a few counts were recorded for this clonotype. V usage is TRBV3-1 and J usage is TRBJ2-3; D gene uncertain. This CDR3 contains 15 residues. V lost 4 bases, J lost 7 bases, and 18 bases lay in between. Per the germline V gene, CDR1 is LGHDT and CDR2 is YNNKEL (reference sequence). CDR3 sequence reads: CASSPPTLRHHTQYF. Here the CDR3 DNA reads TGTGCCAGCAGCCCCCCGACGTTGCGGCACCATACGCAGTATTTT.

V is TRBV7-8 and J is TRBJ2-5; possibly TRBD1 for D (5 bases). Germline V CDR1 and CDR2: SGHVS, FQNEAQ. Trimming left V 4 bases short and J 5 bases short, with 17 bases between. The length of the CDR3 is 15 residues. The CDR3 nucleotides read TGTGCCAGCAGCTCGTCGGGCCAGGGCGAGGAGACCCAGTACTTC. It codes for CASSSSGQGEETQYF.

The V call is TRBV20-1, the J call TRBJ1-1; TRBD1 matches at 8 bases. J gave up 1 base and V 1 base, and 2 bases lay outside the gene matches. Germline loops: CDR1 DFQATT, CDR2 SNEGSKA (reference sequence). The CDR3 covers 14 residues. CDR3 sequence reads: CSARVTGGNTEAFF. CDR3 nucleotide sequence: TGCAGTGCTAGAGTAACAGGGGGGAACACTGAAGCTTTCTTT.

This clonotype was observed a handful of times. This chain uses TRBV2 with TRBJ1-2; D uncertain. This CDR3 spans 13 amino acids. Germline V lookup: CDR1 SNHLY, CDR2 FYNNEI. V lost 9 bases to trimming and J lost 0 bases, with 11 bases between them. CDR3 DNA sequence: TGTGCCAGTAGCCCTCAGCCTAACTATGGCTACACCTTC. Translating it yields CASSPQPNYGYTF.

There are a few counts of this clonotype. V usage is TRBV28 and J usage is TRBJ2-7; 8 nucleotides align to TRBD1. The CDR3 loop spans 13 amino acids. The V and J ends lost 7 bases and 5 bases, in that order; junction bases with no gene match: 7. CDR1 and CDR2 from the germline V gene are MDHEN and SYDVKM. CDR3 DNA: TGTGCCAGCACGACAGGGGCCTCGAACGAGCAGTACTTC. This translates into CASTTGASNEQYF.

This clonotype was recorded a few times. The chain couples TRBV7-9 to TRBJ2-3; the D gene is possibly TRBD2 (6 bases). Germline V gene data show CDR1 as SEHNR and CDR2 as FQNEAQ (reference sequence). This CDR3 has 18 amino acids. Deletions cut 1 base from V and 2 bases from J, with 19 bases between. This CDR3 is CASSLVGGGAGPTDTQYF. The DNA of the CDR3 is TGTGCCAGCAGCTTAGTGGGAGGAGGAGCGGGTCCCACAGATACGCAGTATTTT.

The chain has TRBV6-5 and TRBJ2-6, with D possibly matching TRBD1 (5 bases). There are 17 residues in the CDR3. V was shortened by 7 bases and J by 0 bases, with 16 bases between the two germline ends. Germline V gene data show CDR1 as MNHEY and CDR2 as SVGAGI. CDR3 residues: CASTHDRPLSGANVLTF. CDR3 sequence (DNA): TGTGCCAGCACCCACGACAGACCCCTCTCTGGGGCCAACGTCCTGACTTTC.

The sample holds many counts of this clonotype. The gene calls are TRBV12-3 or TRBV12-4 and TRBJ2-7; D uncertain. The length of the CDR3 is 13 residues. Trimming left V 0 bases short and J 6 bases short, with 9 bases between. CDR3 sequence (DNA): TGTGCCAGCAGTTTAGCCGTTATTAGCGAGCAGTACTTC. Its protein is CASSLAVISEQYF.

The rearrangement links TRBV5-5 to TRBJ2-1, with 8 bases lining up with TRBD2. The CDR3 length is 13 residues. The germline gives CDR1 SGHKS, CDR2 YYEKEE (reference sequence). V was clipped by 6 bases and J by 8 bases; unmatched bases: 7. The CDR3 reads CASIWAGGDEQFF. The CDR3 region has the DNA TGTGCCAGCATTTGGGCGGGAGGCGATGAGCAGTTCTTC.

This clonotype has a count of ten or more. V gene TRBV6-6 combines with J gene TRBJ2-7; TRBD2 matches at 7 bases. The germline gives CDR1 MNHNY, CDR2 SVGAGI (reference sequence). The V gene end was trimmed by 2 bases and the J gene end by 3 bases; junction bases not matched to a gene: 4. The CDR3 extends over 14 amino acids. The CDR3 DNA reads TGTGCCAGCAGTTACGGAGCGGGGTTCTACGAGCAGTACTTC. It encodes CASSYGAGFYEQYF.

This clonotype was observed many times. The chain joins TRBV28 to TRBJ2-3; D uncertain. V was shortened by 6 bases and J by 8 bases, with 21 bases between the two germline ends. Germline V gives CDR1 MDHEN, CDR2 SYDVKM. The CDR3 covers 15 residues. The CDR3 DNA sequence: TGTGCCAGCAGCTACCCAGATAAGTCGCGTGGTACGCAGTATTTT. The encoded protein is CASSYPDKSRGTQYF. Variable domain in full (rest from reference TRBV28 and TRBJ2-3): DVKVTQSSRYLVKRTGEKVFLECVQDMDHENMFWYRQDPGLGLRLIYFSYDVKMKEKGDIPEGYSVSREKKERFSLILESASTNQTSMYLCASSYPDKSRGTQYFGPGTRLTVL.

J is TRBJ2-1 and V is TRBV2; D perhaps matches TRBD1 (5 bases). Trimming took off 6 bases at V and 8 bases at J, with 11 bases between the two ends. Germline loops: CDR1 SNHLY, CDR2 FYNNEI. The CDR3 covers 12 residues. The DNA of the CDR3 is TGTGCCAGCAGAAAGGGGCTCGATGAGCAGTTCTTC. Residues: CASRKGLDEQFF.

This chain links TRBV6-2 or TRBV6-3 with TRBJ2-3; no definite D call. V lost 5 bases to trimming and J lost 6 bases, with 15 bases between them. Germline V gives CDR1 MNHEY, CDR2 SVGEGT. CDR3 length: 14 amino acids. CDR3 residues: CASSQEGPWDTQYF. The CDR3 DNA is TGTGCCAGCAGTCAAGAAGGGCCGTGGGATACGCAGTATTTT.

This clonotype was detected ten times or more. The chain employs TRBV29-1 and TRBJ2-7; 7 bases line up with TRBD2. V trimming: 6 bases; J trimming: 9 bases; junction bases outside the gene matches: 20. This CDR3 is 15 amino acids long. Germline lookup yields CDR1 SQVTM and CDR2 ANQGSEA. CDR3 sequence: CSVASGTTNLLSQYF. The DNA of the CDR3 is TGCAGCGTCGCTTCCGGGACTACTAACCTACTCTCGCAGTACTTC.

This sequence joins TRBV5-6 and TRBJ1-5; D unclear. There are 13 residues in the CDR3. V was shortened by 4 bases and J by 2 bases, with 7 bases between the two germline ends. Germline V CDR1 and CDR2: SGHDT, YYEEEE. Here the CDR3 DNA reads TGTGCCAGCAGCCTTATGGGCAATCAGCCCCAGCATTTT. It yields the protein CASSLMGNQPQHF.

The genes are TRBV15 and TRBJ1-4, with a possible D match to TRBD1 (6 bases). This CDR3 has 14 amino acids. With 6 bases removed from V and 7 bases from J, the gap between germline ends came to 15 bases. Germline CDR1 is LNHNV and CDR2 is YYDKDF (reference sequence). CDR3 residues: CATREQGSGEKLFF. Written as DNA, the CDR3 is TGTGCCACCAGAGAACAGGGAAGCGGTGAAAAACTGTTTTTT.

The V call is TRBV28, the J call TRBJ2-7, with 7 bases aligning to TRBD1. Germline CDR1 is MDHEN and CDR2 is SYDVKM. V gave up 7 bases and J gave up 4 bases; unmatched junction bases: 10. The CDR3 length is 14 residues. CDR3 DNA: TGTGCCAGCACCGATCCCACAGGGGTTTACGAGCAGTACTTC. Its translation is CASTDPTGVYEQYF. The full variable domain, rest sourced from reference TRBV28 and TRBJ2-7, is DVKVTQSSRYLVKRTGEKVFLECVQDMDHENMFWYRQDPGLGLRLIYFSYDVKMKEKGDIPEGYSVSREKKERFSLILESASTNQTSMYLCASTDPTGVYEQYFGPGTRLTVT.

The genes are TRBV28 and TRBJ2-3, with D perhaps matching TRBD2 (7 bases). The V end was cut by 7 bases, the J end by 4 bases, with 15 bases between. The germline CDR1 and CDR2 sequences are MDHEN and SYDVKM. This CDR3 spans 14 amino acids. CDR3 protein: CASKGGAFADTQYF. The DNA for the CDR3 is TGTGCCAGCAAGGGGGGGGCCTTCGCAGATACGCAGTATTTT.

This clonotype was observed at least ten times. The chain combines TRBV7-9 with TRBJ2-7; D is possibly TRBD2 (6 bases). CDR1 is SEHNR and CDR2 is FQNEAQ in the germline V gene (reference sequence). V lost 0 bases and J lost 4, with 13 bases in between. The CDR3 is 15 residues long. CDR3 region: CASSLARGPAYEQYF. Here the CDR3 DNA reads TGTGCCAGCAGCTTAGCGCGGGGTCCAGCTTACGAGCAGTACTTC.

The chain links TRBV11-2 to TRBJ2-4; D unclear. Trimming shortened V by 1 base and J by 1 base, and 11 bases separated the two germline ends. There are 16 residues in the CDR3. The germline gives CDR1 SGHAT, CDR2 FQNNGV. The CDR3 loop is CASSLVGTSAKNIQYF. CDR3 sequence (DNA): TGTGCCAGCAGCTTAGTGGGCACCTCCGCCAAAAACATTCAGTACTTC.

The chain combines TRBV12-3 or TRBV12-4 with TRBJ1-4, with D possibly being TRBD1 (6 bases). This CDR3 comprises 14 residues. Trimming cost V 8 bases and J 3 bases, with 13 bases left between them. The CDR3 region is CASDGGGPNEKLFF. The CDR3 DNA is TGTGCCAGCGACGGCGGGGGCCCTAATGAAAAACTGTTTTTT.

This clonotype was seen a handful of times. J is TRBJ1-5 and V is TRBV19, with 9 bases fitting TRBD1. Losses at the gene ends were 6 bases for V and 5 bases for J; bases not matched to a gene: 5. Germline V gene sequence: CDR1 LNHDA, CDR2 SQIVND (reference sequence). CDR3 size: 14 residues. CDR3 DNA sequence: TGTGCCAGTAGCGACAGGGGGAAATATCAGCCCCAGCATTTT. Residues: CASSDRGKYQPQHF.

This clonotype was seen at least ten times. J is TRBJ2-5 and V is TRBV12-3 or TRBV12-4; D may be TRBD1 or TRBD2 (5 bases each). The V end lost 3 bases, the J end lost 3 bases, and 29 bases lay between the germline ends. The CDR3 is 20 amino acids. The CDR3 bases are TGTGCCAGCAGTTTTGTATCGGGACCTCATGGAACTGGAATGAAAGAGACCCAGTACTTC. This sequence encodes CASSFVSGPHGTGMKETQYF.

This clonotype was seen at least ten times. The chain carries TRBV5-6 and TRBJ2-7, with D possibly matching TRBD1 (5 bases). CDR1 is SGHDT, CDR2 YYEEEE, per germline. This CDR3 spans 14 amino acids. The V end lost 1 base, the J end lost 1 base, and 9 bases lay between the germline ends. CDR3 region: CASSLWGESYEQYF. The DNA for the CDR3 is TGTGCCAGCAGCTTGTGGGGCGAGTCCTACGAGCAGTACTTC.